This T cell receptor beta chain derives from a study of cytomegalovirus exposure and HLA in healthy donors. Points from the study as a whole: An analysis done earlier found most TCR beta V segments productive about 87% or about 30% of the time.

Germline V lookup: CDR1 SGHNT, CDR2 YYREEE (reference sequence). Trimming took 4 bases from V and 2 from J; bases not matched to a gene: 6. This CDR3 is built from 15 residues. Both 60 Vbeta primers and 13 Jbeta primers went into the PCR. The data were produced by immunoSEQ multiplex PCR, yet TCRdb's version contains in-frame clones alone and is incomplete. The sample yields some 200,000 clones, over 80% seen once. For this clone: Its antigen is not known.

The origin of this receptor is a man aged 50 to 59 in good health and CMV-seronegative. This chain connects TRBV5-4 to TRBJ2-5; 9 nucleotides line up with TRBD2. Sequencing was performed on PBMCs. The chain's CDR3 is CASSPPTSGQETQYF. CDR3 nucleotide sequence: TGTGCCAGCAGCCCCCCGACTAGCGGTCAAGAGACCCAGTACTTC. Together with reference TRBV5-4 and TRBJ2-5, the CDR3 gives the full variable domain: ETGVTQSPTHLIKTRGQQVTLRCSSQSGHNTVSWYQQALGQGPQFIFQYYREEENGRGNFPPRFSGLQFPNYSSELNVNALELDDSALYLCASSPPTSGQETQYFGPGTRLLVL.